Presented here are 12 T cell receptor beta chains from one specimen sequenced in a study of blood T cell repertoires in COVID-19. Clones were sequenced by immunoSEQ multiplex PCR, and TCRdb holds only the in-frame ones, with some missing. The sample records 140,000 to 150,000 clones, 70% to 90% being singletons. Sequenced: PBMCs or T cells enriched from blood (not recorded which). The receptors here all came from a woman aged 40-49 years who had recovered from COVID-19.

This clone was counted a few times. The chain links TRBV5-4 to TRBJ2-7, with a tentative D call TRBD1 (5 bases). Per the germline V gene, CDR1 is SGHNT and CDR2 is YYREEE (reference sequence). This CDR3 has 13 residues. Trimming pared 1 base from V and 1 base from J, leaving 6 bases between. CDR3 nucleotide sequence: TGTGCCAGCAGCTTGCAGGGTTCCTACGAGCAGTACTTC. Protein sequence: CASSLQGSYEQYF.

The chain recombines TRBV29-1 with TRBJ2-7; 9 positions agree with TRBD1. This CDR3 contains 13 residues. V was clipped by 5 bases and J by 2 bases; unmatched bases: 4. Germline V gives CDR1 SQVTM, CDR2 ANQGSEA. This CDR3 reads CSVRTGAAYEQYF. DNA for the CDR3: TGCAGCGTTAGGACAGGGGCGGCCTACGAGCAGTACTTC.

CDR3 residues: CASSYSPGEQYF. CDR3 DNA sequence: TGTGCCAGCAGTTACTCTCCGGGCGAGCAGTACTTC. The rearrangement joins TRBV6-6 to TRBJ2-7; D not certain. Germline values: CDR1 MNHNY, CDR2 SVGAGI (reference sequence). Trimming cost V 0 bases and J 6 bases, with 6 bases left between them. The CDR3 consists of 12 residues.

This chain uses TRBV30 with TRBJ2-7; no reliable D call. The V end was cut by 1 base, the J end by 0 bases, with 10 bases between. The germline CDR1 and CDR2 sequences are GTSNPN and SVGIG (reference sequence). The CDR3 is made up of 14 amino acids. In nucleotides, the CDR3 is TGTGCCTGGAGTGGATGGGCGAGCTCCTACGAGCAGTACTTC. This translates into CAWSGWASSYEQYF.

This chain links TRBV10-3 with TRBJ1-2; TRBD1 aligns across 7 bases. The junction had 5 bases not matched to a gene; V was cut back by 3 bases and J by 7 bases. The germline V gene has CDR1 ENHRY and CDR2 SYGVKD. CDR3 size: 13 residues. CDR3 sequence (DNA): TGTGCCATCAGTGAAACAGGGGAAACTGGCTACACCTTC. Encoded protein: CAISETGETGYTF.

The rearrangement links TRBV7-9 to TRBJ2-1; 11 nucleotides agree with TRBD2. The length of the CDR3 is 19 residues. The germline CDR1 and CDR2 sequences are SEHNR and FQNEAQ (reference sequence). Trimming cost V 3 bases and J 4 bases; bases outside gene matches: 14. The CDR3 region has the DNA TGTGCCAGCAGCTTTACCGGGACTAGCGGTAGCTCAGTATACAATGAGCAGTTCTTC. Protein sequence: CASSFTGTSGSSVYNEQFF.

The CDR3 coding sequence is TGTGCCAGCAGCTTTAGCGGGAGAGGTAATGAGCAGTTCTTC. Its translation: CASSFSGRGNEQFF. J is TRBJ2-1 and V is TRBV7-9; TRBD2 matches at 9 bases. Germline loops: CDR1 SEHNR, CDR2 FQNEAQ (reference sequence). V trimming: 3 bases; J trimming: 7 bases; junction bases outside the gene matches: 4. This CDR3 contains 14 residues.

This chain uses TRBV7-8 with TRBJ2-1; 11 nucleotides match TRBD2. Unmatched junction bases numbered 7, after V lost 2 bases and J lost 7 bases. The V gene's germline CDR1 is SGHVS and CDR2 FQNEAQ. This CDR3 comprises 16 residues. The CDR3 bases are TGTGCCAGCAGCTTACGTACTAGCGGGGGATATAATGAGCAGTTCTTC. Protein product: CASSLRTSGGYNEQFF.

This clone was counted once. Additional DNA sequences in this sample encode the identical CDR3. J is TRBJ1-2 and V is TRBV5-1; TRBD1 matches at 9 bases. V shed 4 bases and J 2 bases; nucleotides not matched to a gene: 3. This CDR3 is 14 amino acids long. Looked up from germline, CDR1 is SGHRS and CDR2 is YFSETQ. In nucleotides, the CDR3 is TGCGCCAGCAGCCCGGGGACAGGGAACTATGGCTACACCTTC. Translation gives CASSPGTGNYGYTF.

This sequence joins TRBV13 and TRBJ1-1, with 11 nucleotides matching TRBD1. After removal of 4 bases from V and 4 bases from J, the junction contained 2 bases not matched to a gene. The CDR3 extends over 14 amino acids. The germline V gene has CDR1 PRHDT and CDR2 FYEKMQ (reference sequence). The CDR3 DNA follows: TGTGCCAGCAGCTCGGGACAGGGGGGCACTGAAGCTTTCTTT. This codes for CASSSGQGGTEAFF. Filled out from reference TRBV13 and TRBJ1-1, the complete variable domain reads AAGVIQSPRHLIKEKRETATLKCYPIPRHDTVYWYQQGPGQDPQFLISFYEKMQSDKGSIPDRFSAQQFSDYHSELNMSSLELGDSALYFCASSSGQGGTEAFFGQGTRLTVV.

This clone has just one count. The J gene is TRBJ1-3, the V gene TRBV7-9; D may be TRBD1 (6 bases). Germline CDR1 and CDR2: SEHNR and FQNEAQ (reference sequence). The CDR3 runs 15 residues. Trimming pared 5 bases from V and 0 bases from J, leaving 11 bases between. In nucleotides, the CDR3 is TGTGCCAGCAGCGCTGCAGGGGACTCTGGAAACACCATATATTTT. Translated, it gives CASSAAGDSGNTIYF. The full variable domain, with the rest looked up from reference TRBV7-9 and TRBJ1-3, is DTGVSQNPRHKITKRGQNVTFRCDPISEHNRLYWYRQTLGQGPEFLTYFQNEAQLEKSRLLSDRFSAERPKGSFSTLEIQRTEQGDSAMYLCASSAAGDSGNTIYFGEGSWLTVV.

Concerning this clone: The junction differs from germline at one of its ends, possibly a read error. This chain links TRBV5-1 with TRBJ1-3; D gene uncertain. This CDR3 region has 14 residues. Germline V CDR1 and CDR2: SGHRS, YFSETQ. The CDR3 nucleotides read TGCGCCAGCAGTTTGGCAGACTCCGGAAACACCATATATTTT. Protein product: CASSLADSGNTIYF.